A selection of T cell receptor beta chains follows, all from one sample in a study of CD8 T cells in Susac syndrome. TCRdb recomputed calls from the immunoSEQ multiplex PCR reads with MiXCR, one row per CDR3 protein. The sample holds about 66,000 distinct CDR3 sequences, around 95% seen once. Specimen: CD8+ T cells from PBMCs. These TCRs come from a human donor with multiple sclerosis. Each CDR3 is given with its conserved first and last residue. The D gene is left open where the match is weak. Rows may omit the clone size; those that give it use once, few, many or a size class.

>TRBJ2-3|TRBV2|.|once
CASGEMDTQYF
TGTGCCAGCGGGGAAATGGATACGCAGTATTTT
>TRBJ1-1|TRBV6-5|.|.
CASSYQGRGANTEAFF
TGTGCCAGCAGTTATCAGGGCAGGGGAGCAAACACTGAAGCTTTCTTT
>TRBJ2-1|TRBV6-5|TRBD2|.
CASSYDLGLAGTNEQFF
TGTGCCAGCAGTTACGATTTGGGACTAGCGGGAACCAATGAGCAGTTCTTC
>TRBJ2-2|TRBV19|.|.
CASSTSGSGELFF
TGTGCCAGTAGTACCTCGGGGTCCGGGGAGCTGTTTTTT
>TRBJ1-1|TRBV10-2|.|.
CASLRETFLNTEAFF
TGCGCCAGCCTCCGGGAGACCTTTTTGAACACTGAAGCTTTCTTT
>TRBJ1-1|TRBV27|.|once
CASSLERKNTEAFF
TGTGCCAGCAGTTTAGAACGGAAGAACACTGAAGCTTTCTTT
>TRBJ1-2|TRBV12-5|TRBD1|.
CASGPTGDYGYTF
TGTGCTAGTGGTCCGACAGGGGACTATGGCTACACCTTC
>TRBJ2-2|TRBV7-3|.|once
CASSPAGGNTGELFF
TGTGCCAGCAGCCCTGCTGGGGGGAACACCGGGGAGCTGTTTTTT
>TRBJ1-5|TRBV20-1|TRBD1|.
CSAEGGQEARPQHF
TGCAGTGCCGAGGGTGGACAGGAGGCCCGGCCCCAGCATTTT
>TRBJ2-7|TRBV28|.|.
CASSYGTQTYEQYF
TGTGCCAGCAGTTACGGGACCCAAACCTACGAGCAGTACTTC
>TRBJ2-3|TRBV6-1|TRBD2|few
CASSDIAGGTDTQYF
TGTGCCAGCAGTGACATCGCGGGAGGGACAGATACGCAGTATTTT
>TRBJ2-7|TRBV20-1|.|.
CSADSFTDSYEQYF
TGCAGTGCTGACAGCTTTACCGACTCCTACGAGCAGTACTTC